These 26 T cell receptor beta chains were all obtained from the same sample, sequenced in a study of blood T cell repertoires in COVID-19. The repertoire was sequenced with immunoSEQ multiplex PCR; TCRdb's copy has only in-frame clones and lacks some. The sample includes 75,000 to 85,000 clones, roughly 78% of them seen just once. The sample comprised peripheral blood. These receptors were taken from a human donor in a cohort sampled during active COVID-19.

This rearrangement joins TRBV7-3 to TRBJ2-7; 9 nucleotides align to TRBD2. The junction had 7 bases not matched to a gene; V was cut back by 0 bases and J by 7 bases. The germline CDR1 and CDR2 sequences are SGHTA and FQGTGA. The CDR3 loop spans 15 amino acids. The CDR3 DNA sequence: TGTGCCAGCAGCTTAACGTCTAGCGGGACTGGGGAGCAGTACTTC. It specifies CASSLTSSGTGEQYF.

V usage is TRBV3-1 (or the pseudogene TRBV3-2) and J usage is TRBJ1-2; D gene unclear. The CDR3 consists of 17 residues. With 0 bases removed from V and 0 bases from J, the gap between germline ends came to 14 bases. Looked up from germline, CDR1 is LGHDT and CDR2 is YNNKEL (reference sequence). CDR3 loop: CASSQDRSGRANYGYTF. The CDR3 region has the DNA TGTGCCAGCAGCCAAGATAGGTCGGGTCGAGCTAACTATGGCTACACCTTC.

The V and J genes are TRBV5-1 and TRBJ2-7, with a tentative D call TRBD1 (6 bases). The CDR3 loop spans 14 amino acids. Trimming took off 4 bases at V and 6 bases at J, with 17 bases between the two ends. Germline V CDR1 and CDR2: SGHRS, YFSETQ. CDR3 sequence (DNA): TGCGCCAGCAGCATCTCATTACAGGGCGGCGAGCAGTACTTC. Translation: CASSISLQGGEQYF.

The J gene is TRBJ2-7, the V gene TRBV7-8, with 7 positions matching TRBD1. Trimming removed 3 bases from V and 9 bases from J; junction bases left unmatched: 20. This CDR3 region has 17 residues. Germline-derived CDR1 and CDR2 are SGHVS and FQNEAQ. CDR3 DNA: TGTGCCAGCAGCTTCGCAACCTCGGACAGGCCCATATTGATGCAGTACTTC. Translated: CASSFATSDRPILMQYF.

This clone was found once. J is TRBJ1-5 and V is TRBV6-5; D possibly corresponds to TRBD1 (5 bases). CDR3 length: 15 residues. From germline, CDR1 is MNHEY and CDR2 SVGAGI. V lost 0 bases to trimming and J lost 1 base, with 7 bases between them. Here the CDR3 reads CASSYSKGSNQPQHF. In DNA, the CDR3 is TGTGCCAGCAGTTACTCGAAGGGGAGCAATCAGCCCCAGCATTTT.

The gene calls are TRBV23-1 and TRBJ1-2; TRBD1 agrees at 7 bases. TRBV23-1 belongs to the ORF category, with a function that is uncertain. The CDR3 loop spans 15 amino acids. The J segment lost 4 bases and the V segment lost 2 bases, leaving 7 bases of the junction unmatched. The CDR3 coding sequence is TGCGCCAGCAGTCAAATCTCGACAGGGATCTATGGCTACACCTTC. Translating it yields CASSQISTGIYGYTF.

The CDR3 bases are TGTGCCAGCAGCTTACCCGCAGGGACCTACGAGCAGTACTTC. Translating gives CASSLPAGTYEQYF. This chain joins TRBV7-2 and TRBJ2-7; D is perhaps TRBD1 (5 bases). V was clipped by 2 bases and J by 2 bases, with 10 bases between them. Germline values: CDR1 SGHTA, CDR2 FQGNSA. CDR3 length: 14 amino acids. The variable domain in full, with the rest retrieved from reference TRBV7-2 and TRBJ2-7, is GAGVSQSPSNKVTEKGKDVELRCDPISGHTALYWYRQSLGQGLEFLIYFQGNSAPDKSGLPSDRFSAERTGGSVSTLTIQRTQQEDSAVYLCASSLPAGTYEQYFGPGTRLTVT.

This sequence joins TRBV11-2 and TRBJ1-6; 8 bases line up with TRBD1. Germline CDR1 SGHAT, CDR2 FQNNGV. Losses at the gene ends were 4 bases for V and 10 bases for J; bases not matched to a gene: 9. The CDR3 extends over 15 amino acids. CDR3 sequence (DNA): TGTGCCAGCAGCTCGGCAGGACAGGGCGGCTCACCCCTCCACTTT. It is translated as CASSSAGQGGSPLHF.

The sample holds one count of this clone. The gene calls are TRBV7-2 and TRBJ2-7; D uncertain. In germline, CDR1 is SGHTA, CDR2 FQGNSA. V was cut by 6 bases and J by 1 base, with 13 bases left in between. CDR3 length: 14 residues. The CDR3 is CASSLLFRSYEQYF. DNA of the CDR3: TGTGCCAGCAGTTTATTATTTAGATCCTACGAGCAGTACTTC.

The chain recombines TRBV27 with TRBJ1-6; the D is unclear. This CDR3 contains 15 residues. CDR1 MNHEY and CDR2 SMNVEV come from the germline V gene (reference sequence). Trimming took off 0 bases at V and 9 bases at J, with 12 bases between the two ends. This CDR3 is CASSLSSRISSPLHF. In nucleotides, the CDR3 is TGTGCCAGCAGTTTATCGAGCAGGATTAGTTCACCCCTCCACTTT.

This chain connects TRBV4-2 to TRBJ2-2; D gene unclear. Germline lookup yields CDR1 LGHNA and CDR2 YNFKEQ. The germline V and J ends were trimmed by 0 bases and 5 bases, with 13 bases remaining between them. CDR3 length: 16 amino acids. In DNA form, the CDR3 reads TGTGCCAGCAGCCAAGAGTACACAGTACCAACCGGGGAGCTGTTTTTT. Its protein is CASSQEYTVPTGELFF.

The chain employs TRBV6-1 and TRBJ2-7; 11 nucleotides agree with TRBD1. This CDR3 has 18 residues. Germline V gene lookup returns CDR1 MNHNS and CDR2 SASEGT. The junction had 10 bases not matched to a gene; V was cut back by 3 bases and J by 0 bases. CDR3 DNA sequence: TGTGCCAGCAGTGATAATTGGACAGGGGGCGCGAGCTCCTACGAGCAGTACTTC. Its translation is CASSDNWTGGASSYEQYF.

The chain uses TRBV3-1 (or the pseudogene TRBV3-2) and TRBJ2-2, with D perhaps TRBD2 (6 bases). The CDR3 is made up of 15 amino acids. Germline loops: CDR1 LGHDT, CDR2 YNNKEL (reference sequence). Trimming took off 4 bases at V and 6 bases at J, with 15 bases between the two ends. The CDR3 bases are TGTGCCAGCAGCCTGCCGGGGGACTTGGCCGGGGAGCTGTTTTTT. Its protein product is CASSLPGDLAGELFF.

In DNA, the CDR3 is TGTGCCAGCAGCTTACTGCAGGTAGGTGAGCAGTTCTTC. It is translated as CASSLLQVGEQFF. The gene calls are TRBV11-2 and TRBJ2-1; D gene unclear. This CDR3 region has 13 residues. Germline assignment: CDR1 SGHAT and CDR2 FQNNGV. Trimming removed 2 bases at V and 9 bases at J, with 11 bases between.

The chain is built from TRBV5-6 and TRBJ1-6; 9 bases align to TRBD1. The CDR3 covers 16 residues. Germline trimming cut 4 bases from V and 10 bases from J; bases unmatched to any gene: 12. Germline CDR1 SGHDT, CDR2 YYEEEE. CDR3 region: CASSLTGTGPGSPLHF. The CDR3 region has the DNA TGTGCCAGCAGCCTAACCGGGACAGGGCCGGGATCACCCCTCCACTTT.

Here the CDR3 DNA reads TGTGCCAGCAGCGACAGGATCGCTGACTACGAGCAGTACTTC. Amino acids: CASSDRIADYEQYF. V is TRBV6-5 and J is TRBJ2-7; the D gene is possibly TRBD1 (6 bases). Germline V gene data show CDR1 as MNHEY and CDR2 as SVGAGI. This CDR3 comprises 14 residues. The ends were cut back, 6 bases at V and 3 bases at J, with 15 bases in the middle.

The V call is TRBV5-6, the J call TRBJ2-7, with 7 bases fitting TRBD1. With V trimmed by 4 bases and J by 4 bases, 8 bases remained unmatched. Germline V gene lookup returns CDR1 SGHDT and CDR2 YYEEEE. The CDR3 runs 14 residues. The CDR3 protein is CASSPDRDLYEQYF. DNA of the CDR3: TGTGCCAGCAGCCCCGACAGGGACCTGTACGAGCAGTACTTC.

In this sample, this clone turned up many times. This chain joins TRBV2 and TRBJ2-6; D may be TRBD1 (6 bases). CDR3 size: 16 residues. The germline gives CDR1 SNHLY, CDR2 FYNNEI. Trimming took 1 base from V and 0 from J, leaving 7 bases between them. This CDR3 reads CASSEDRVSGANVLTF. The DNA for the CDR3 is TGTGCCAGCAGTGAAGACAGGGTCTCTGGGGCCAACGTCCTGACTTTC. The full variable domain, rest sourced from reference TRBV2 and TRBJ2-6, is EPEVTQTPSHQVTQMGQEVILRCVPISNHLYFYWYRQILGQKVEFLVSFYNNEISEKSEIFDDQFSVERPDGSNFTLKIRSTKLEDSAMYFCASSEDRVSGANVLTFGAGSRLTVL.

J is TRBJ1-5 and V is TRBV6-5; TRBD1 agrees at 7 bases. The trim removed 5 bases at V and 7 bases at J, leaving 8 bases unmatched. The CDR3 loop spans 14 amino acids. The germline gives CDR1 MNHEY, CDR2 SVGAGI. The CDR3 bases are TGTGCCAGCAGTCACCGACAGGGTCTGCAGCCCCAGCATTTT. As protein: CASSHRQGLQPQHF.

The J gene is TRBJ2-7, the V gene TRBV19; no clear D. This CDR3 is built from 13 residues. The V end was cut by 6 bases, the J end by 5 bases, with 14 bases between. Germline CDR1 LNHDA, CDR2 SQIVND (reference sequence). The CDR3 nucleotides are TGTGCCAGTAGCCCCCAGGTGCTGAACGAGCAGTACTTC. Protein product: CASSPQVLNEQYF.

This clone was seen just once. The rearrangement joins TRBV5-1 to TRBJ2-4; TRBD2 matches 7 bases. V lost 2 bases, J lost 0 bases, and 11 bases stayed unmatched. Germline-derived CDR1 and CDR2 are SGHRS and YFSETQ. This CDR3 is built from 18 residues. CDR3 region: CASSFTSSGAIAKNIQYF. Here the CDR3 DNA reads TGCGCCAGCAGCTTCACCTCAAGCGGGGCCATAGCCAAAAACATTCAGTACTTC.

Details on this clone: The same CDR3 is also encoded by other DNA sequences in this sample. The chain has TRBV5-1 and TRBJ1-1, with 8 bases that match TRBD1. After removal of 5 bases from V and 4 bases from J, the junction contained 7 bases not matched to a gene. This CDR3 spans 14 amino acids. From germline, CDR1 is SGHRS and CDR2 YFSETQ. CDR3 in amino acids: CASSSGQGGTEAFF. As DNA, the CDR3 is TGCGCCAGCAGTTCCGGACAGGGCGGCACTGAAGCTTTCTTT.

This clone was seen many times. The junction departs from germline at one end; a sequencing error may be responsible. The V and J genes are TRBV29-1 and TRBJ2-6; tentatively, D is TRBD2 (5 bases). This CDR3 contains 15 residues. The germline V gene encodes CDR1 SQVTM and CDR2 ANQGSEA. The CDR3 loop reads CSASPSTSGSNVLTF. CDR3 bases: TGCAGCGCTAGCCCTAGCACCTCTGGGTCCAACGTCCTGACTTTC.

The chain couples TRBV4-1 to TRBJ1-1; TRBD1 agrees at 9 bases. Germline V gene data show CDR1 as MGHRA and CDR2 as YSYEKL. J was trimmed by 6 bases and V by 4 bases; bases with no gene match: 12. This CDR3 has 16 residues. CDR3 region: CASSPPAGQGRAEAFF. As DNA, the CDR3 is TGCGCCAGCAGCCCACCCGCCGGACAGGGGAGAGCTGAAGCTTTCTTT.

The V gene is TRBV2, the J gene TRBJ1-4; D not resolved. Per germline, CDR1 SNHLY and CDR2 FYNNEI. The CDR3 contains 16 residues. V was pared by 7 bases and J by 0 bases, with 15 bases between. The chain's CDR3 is CASIWRGRATNEKLFF. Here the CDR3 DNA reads TGTGCCAGCATATGGCGAGGAAGAGCAACTAATGAAAAACTGTTTTTT.

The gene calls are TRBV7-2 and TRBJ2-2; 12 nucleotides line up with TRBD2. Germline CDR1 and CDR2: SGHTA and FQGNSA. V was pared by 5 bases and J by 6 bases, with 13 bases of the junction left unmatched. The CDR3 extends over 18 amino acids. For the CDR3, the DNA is TGTGCCAGCAGCGCCAGGGTTCGGCTAGCGGGGGGGGCCGGGGAGCTGTTTTTT. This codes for CASSARVRLAGGAGELFF.